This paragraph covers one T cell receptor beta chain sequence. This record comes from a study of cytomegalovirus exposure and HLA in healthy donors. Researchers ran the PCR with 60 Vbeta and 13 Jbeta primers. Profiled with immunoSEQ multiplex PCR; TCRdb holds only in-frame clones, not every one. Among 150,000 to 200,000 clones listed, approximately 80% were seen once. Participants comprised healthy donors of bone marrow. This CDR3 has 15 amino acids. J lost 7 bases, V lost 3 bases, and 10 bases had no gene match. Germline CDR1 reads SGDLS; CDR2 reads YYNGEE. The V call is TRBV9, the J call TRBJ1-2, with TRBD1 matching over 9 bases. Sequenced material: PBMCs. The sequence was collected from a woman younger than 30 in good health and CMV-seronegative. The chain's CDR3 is CASSAAGQGISGYTF. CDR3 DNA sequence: TGTGCCAGCAGCGCTGCGGGACAGGGAATCAGTGGCTACACCTTC.